This record covers a single TCR beta chain. Molecular barcoded adaptors covering alpha/delta and beta/gamma chains were used on approximately 400 ng RNA. TCRdb redid the calling of the reads with MiXCR, one entry per CDR3 protein. The sample records about 41,000 distinct CDR3 sequences, about an eighth being singletons. The sample originates from a study of read filtering for tumor transcriptome and immune sequencing. The V and J ends lost 5 bases and 6 bases, in that order; junction bases with no gene match: 9. Germline CDR1 SGHTA, CDR2 FQGNSA. There are 16 residues in the CDR3. What was sequenced was a population of CD138-negative cells sorted from bone marrow. This receptor was identified in a donor at least 40 years old with multiple myeloma. The genes are TRBV7-2 and TRBJ2-1; 11 nucleotides line up with TRBD2. CDR3 loop: CASSTLTSGRANEQFF. DNA of the CDR3: TGTGCCAGCAGCACCTTAACTAGCGGGAGAGCCAATGAGCAGTTCTTC.